Below are 9 T cell receptor beta chains sequenced from a single sample in a study of T cell responses to AZD1222 COVID-19 vaccine. Sequencing was performed with immunoSEQ multiplex PCR; in TCRdb, only in-frame clones are kept and a portion is missing. This sample has over 100,000 clones; approximately 86% occur once, and the top ten carry more than 2.5%. Here the sequenced sample was peripheral blood, taken 28 days after the second dose of the MenACWY control vaccine. The receptor source for this set is an adult who received the MenACWY meningococcal vaccine as a control.

V gene TRBV2 combines with J gene TRBJ1-2; 8 positions agree with TRBD1. V gave up 6 bases and J gave up 8 bases; unmatched junction bases: 8. There are 13 residues in the CDR3. Germline V CDR1 and CDR2: SNHLY, FYNNEI. The CDR3 sequence is CASRAGQGDGYTF. DNA of the CDR3: TGTGCCAGCAGGGCCGGACAGGGAGACGGCTACACCTTC.

The chain joins TRBV24-1 to TRBJ1-2; perhaps TRBD1 as D (6 bases). CDR1 and CDR2 (germline): KGHDR, SFDVKD. V dropped 8 bases and J dropped 4 bases, with 13 bases sitting between them. The CDR3 runs 13 residues. The DNA for the CDR3 is TGTGCCACCATGGGGGCAGAGGGCTATGGCTACACCTTC. Translation: CATMGAEGYGYTF.

The V call is TRBV15, the J call TRBJ2-7, with D possibly matching TRBD1 (6 bases). Trimming removed 0 bases from V and 5 bases from J, with 26 bases in between. The length of the CDR3 is 19 residues. CDR1 is LNHNV and CDR2 is YYDKDF in the germline V gene (reference sequence). The CDR3 region is CATSRDPPGHRTGINEQYF. The CDR3, as DNA: TGTGCCACCAGCAGAGACCCGCCGGGACACCGCACAGGTATCAACGAGCAGTACTTC.

This chain connects TRBV10-2 to TRBJ1-1; D is undetermined. The CDR3 length is 14 residues. Germline CDR1 WSHSY, CDR2 SAAADI. V was shortened by 2 bases and J by 2 bases, with 9 bases between the two germline ends. CDR3 nucleotides: TGCGCCAGCAGTGAGCCGCAGTTTAACACTGAAGCTTTCTTT. Its protein product is CASSEPQFNTEAFF.

In its sample, this clone was seen a few times. This chain uses TRBV29-1 with TRBJ2-1; 8 bases map to TRBD2. Germline V gene sequence: CDR1 SQVTM, CDR2 ANQGSEA. V shed 4 bases, J shed 10 bases, and the junction held 6 bases outside the gene matches. The CDR3 extends over 12 amino acids. The CDR3 sequence: CSVGLAGPEQFF. CDR3 in DNA: TGCAGCGTTGGGTTAGCGGGGCCCGAGCAGTTCTTC.

The chain joins TRBV10-3 to TRBJ1-1; D not resolved. In germline, CDR1 is ENHRY, CDR2 SYGVKD. Trimming left V 3 bases short and J 4 bases short, with 9 bases between. The CDR3 contains 13 residues. Here the CDR3 reads CAISELVSTEAFF. As DNA, the CDR3 is TGTGCCATCAGTGAACTGGTATCCACTGAAGCTTTCTTT.

This sequence joins TRBV3-1 (or the pseudogene TRBV3-2) and TRBJ2-5, with 7 bases lining up with TRBD1. Germline values: CDR1 LGHDT, CDR2 YNNKEL (reference sequence). V lost 4 bases, J lost 3 bases, and 2 bases stayed unmatched. The CDR3 sequence is 13 residues long. CDR3 protein: CASSPDREETQYF. The CDR3 region has the DNA TGTGCCAGCAGCCCTGACAGGGAAGAGACCCAGTACTTC.

This sequence joins TRBV11-2 and TRBJ1-2, with 9 bases matching TRBD1. CDR3 length: 15 residues. V was pared by 5 bases and J by 1 base, with 5 bases of the junction left unmatched. Per germline, CDR1 SGHAT and CDR2 FQNNGV. The CDR3 DNA sequence: TGTGCCAGCAGCCCGGGACAGGGCGGTAACTATGGCTACACCTTC. This sequence encodes CASSPGQGGNYGYTF. The full variable domain, with the rest looked up from reference TRBV11-2 and TRBJ1-2, is EAGVAQSPRYKIIEKRQSVAFWCNPISGHATLYWYQQILGQGPKLLIQFQNNGVVDDSQLPKDRFSAERLKGVDSTLKIQPAKLEDSAVYLCASSPGQGGNYGYTFGSGTRLTVV.

The chain employs TRBV5-1 and TRBJ1-1, with D possibly matching TRBD1 (6 bases). Between the trimmed V and J ends, which lost 2 bases and 3 bases, there was a span of 11 bases. The germline V gene encodes CDR1 SGHRS and CDR2 YFSETQ. There are 14 residues in the CDR3. The CDR3 here is CASSLRGVHTEAFF. As DNA, the CDR3 is TGCGCCAGCAGCTTAAGGGGGGTGCACACTGAAGCTTTCTTT.